This section outlines one TCR beta chain sequence together with its context. What it binds is not known. Unique molecular identifiers were built into the TCRbeta library. TCRdb passed the PCR reads through MiXCR, listing each CDR3 protein once. The sample contains about 980,000 distinct CDR3 sequences, under 30% of which appear only once. The data stem from a study of T-cell reconstitution after alpha-beta-depleted transplantation in children. Study-wide results and limits: T-cell counts and diversity at one year following transplant were attributed mainly to newly produced T cells.

The sequence was collected from a boy less than two years old who had a stem cell transplant for SCID, so the T cells may come from the graft donor. Sequenced material: PBMCs, mostly from graft donor cells, taken 360 days after TCRalphabeta/CD19-depleted stem cell transplant.

The CDR3 here is CASSLPREQGAHEQFF. CDR3 DNA sequence: TGTGCCAGCAGCTTACCCCGGGAACAGGGGGCCCATGAGCAGTTCTTC. The chain has TRBV7-7 and TRBJ2-1; 9 positions agree with TRBD1. This CDR3 spans 16 amino acids. Looked up from germline, CDR1 is SSHAT and CDR2 is FNYEAQ (reference sequence). V shed 2 bases and J 8 bases; nucleotides not matched to a gene: 10.